A single sample is the source of the 15 T cell receptor beta chains below, sequenced in a study of T cells after yellow fever vaccination. TCRdb re-derived calls from the 5' RACE reads in MiXCR, one entry per CDR3 protein. In the table there are about 320,000 distinct CDR3 sequences, around 12% of which are singletons. Sequenced here: CD4+ T cells sorted from PBMCs, sampled 15 days after the yellow fever booster vaccination. The source of these receptors is a young man who received the YFV17D yellow fever vaccine.

This clonotype came up a few times. This chain links TRBV19 with TRBJ2-3; TRBD1 is a possible D gene (6 bases). Germline V gene sequence: CDR1 LNHDA, CDR2 SQIVND (reference sequence). V lost 6 bases and J 6 bases, leaving 19 bases between the germline ends. The CDR3 covers 15 residues. The CDR3 spells CASSTGTRGRDTQYF. The DNA for the CDR3 is TGTGCCAGTAGCACAGGGACGAGGGGTCGTGATACGCAGTATTTT.

This clonotype occurred many times. This chain uses TRBV9 with TRBJ2-6, with D perhaps matching TRBD1 or TRBD2 (5 bases each). Germline-derived CDR1 and CDR2 are SGDLS and YYNGEE. V was clipped by 4 bases and J by 0 bases, with 11 bases between them. The CDR3 consists of 16 residues. For the CDR3, the DNA is TGTGCCAGCAGCCGAGGGGTAGACTCTGGGGCCAACGTCCTGACTTTC. It is translated as CASSRGVDSGANVLTF.

This chain uses TRBV3-1 with TRBJ1-4, with D unclear. The V and J ends lost 1 base and 7 bases respectively, with 13 bases between them. This CDR3 region has 15 residues. CDR1 is LGHDT and CDR2 is YNNKEL in the germline V gene (reference sequence). The CDR3 is CASSQGTVGGEKLFF. The CDR3 region has the DNA TGTGCCAGCAGCCAAGGTACAGTGGGCGGTGAAAAACTGTTTTTT.

This clonotype was found many times. This chain connects TRBV3-1 to TRBJ2-1, with D maybe TRBD2 (5 bases). This CDR3 has 15 residues. Germline V lookup: CDR1 LGHDT, CDR2 YNNKEL (reference sequence). V lost 0 bases and J 6 bases, leaving 12 bases between the germline ends. CDR3 sequence (DNA): TGTGCCAGCAGCCAAGATTTGGTGGCGGGCAATGAGCAGTTCTTC. Protein sequence: CASSQDLVAGNEQFF.

The chain couples TRBV29-1 to TRBJ1-2; the D is unclear. The germline V gene has CDR1 SQVTM and CDR2 ANQGSEA. Trimming removed 6 bases at V and 7 bases at J, with 18 bases between. CDR3 length: 13 residues. CDR3 in DNA: TGCAGCGTCGGAGGTGGGGAAGGCTTTGGCTACACCTTC. Its protein product is CSVGGGEGFGYTF. The variable domain in full, with the rest retrieved from reference TRBV29-1 and TRBJ1-2, is SAVISQKPSRDICQRGTSLTIQCQVDSQVTMMFWYRQQPGQSLTLIATANQGSEATYESGFVIDKFPISRPNLTFSTLTVSNMSPEDSSIYLCSVGGGEGFGYTFGSGTRLTVV.

The rearrangement joins TRBV7-2 to TRBJ1-6; D is perhaps TRBD1 (5 bases). Germline assignment: CDR1 SGHTA and CDR2 FQGNSA. This CDR3 is built from 14 residues. V lost 5 bases and J lost 8, with 13 bases in between. Written as DNA, the CDR3 is TGTGCCAGCAGCCTAGGGGTGGGTTATTCACCCCTCCACTTT. The encoded protein is CASSLGVGYSPLHF.

The genes are TRBV18 and TRBJ2-7; no clear D gene. CDR3 size: 14 residues. V shed 4 bases and J shed 3 bases, with 13 bases lying between them. Germline CDR1 KGHSH, CDR2 LQKENI. CDR3 region: CASSLVTVDYEQYF. The CDR3 bases are TGTGCCAGCTCACTAGTCACAGTTGACTACGAGCAGTACTTC.

This sequence joins TRBV7-2 and TRBJ1-2; 9 bases align to TRBD1. The CDR3 contains 15 residues. J lost 5 bases, V lost 4 bases, and 8 bases had no gene match. Germline loops: CDR1 SGHTA, CDR2 FQGNSA. CDR3 sequence reads: CASSSRDRAQYGYTF. The DNA for the CDR3 is TGTGCCAGCAGCTCAAGGGACAGGGCACAATATGGCTACACCTTC.

This clonotype has ten or more counts. The rearrangement joins TRBV7-9 to TRBJ2-7, with D unresolved. Per the germline V gene, CDR1 is SEHNR and CDR2 is FQNEAQ (reference sequence). This CDR3 spans 13 amino acids. The ends were cut back, 6 bases at V and 0 bases at J, with 9 bases in the middle. CDR3 loop: CASRSQNSYEQYF. CDR3 bases: TGTGCCAGCAGATCGCAAAACTCCTACGAGCAGTACTTC.

This clonotype was recorded at least ten times. J is TRBJ2-1 and V is TRBV5-4, with a tentative D call TRBD1 (5 bases). The CDR3 is 16 residues long. V lost 1 base and J 0 bases, leaving 11 bases between the germline ends. Germline CDR1 and CDR2: SGHNT and YYREEE (reference sequence). The CDR3 sequence is CASSLSSRASYNEQFF. CDR3 nucleotides: TGTGCCAGCAGCTTGTCGTCCAGGGCCTCCTACAATGAGCAGTTCTTC.

The chain combines TRBV29-1 with TRBJ2-2; no clear D. The ends were cut back, 7 bases at V and 5 bases at J, with 8 bases in the middle. CDR3 size: 11 residues. Germline lookup yields CDR1 SQVTM and CDR2 ANQGSEA. CDR3 coding DNA: TGCAGCGCGCGTGAAACCGGGGAGCTGTTTTTT. It encodes CSARETGELFF.

V and J are TRBV5-1 and TRBJ1-5; D might be TRBD1 (6 bases). V gave up 4 bases and J gave up 3 bases, with 17 bases separating them. From germline, CDR1 is SGHRS and CDR2 YFSETQ. The CDR3 consists of 16 residues. CDR3 loop: CASSLGSGDNNQPQHF. CDR3 coding DNA: TGCGCCAGCAGCCTTGGGTCAGGGGATAACAATCAGCCCCAGCATTTT.

This clonotype was recorded at least ten times. The rearrangement links TRBV4-1 to TRBJ2-3; tentatively, D is TRBD2 (6 bases). V dropped 3 bases and J dropped 3 bases, with 13 bases sitting between them. The CDR3 contains 15 residues. The V gene's germline CDR1 is MGHRA and CDR2 YSYEKL. CDR3 amino acids: CASSHTRLATDTQYF. The CDR3 region has the DNA TGCGCCAGCAGCCACACAAGGCTAGCGACAGATACGCAGTATTTT.

This clonotype was counted many times. The gene calls are TRBV5-1 and TRBJ2-3, with 8 bases fitting TRBD1. V lost 4 bases to trimming and J lost 2 bases; unmatched junction nucleotides: 9. This CDR3 comprises 16 residues. Germline loops: CDR1 SGHRS, CDR2 YFSETQ. The CDR3 reads CASSHSRTGITDTQYF. The CDR3 DNA is TGCGCCAGCAGCCACTCAAGGACAGGGATCACAGATACGCAGTATTTT. The full variable domain, rest sourced from reference TRBV5-1 and TRBJ2-3, is KAGVTQTPRYLIKTRGQQVTLSCSPISGHRSVSWYQQTPGQGLQFLFEYFSETQRNKGNFPGRFSGRQFSNSRSEMNVSTLELGDSALYLCASSHSRTGITDTQYFGPGTRLTVL.

The chain combines TRBV4-3 with TRBJ2-3; D uncertain. V lost 0 bases, J lost 2 bases, and 12 bases lay in between. The CDR3 has 16 amino acids. From germline, CDR1 is LGHNA and CDR2 YSLEER. CDR3 amino acids: CASSQDLKRVTDTQYF. The DNA of the CDR3 is TGCGCCAGCAGCCAAGATTTGAAACGGGTCACAGATACGCAGTATTTT.